These 3 T cell receptor beta chains came from one sample sequenced in a study of blood T cell repertoires in COVID-19. Profiling relied on immunoSEQ multiplex PCR, and the TCRdb table lists in-frame clones only, not all of them. The profile covers around 250,000 clones, with about 90% appearing a single time and around 3.1% taken by the ten largest. The sequencing input was PBMCs or T cells enriched from blood (not recorded which). These receptor sequences come from a woman aged 35 to 49 who had been exposed to COVID-19.

The chain is built from TRBV13 and TRBJ2-1; TRBD2 agrees at 11 bases. With 4 bases clipped from V and 5 bases from J, the junction kept 10 bases outside the gene matches. CDR3 length: 17 residues. Germline V gives CDR1 PRHDT, CDR2 FYEKMQ (reference sequence). The CDR3 DNA is TGTGCCAGCAGCTCTTGGACTAGCGGGCTGGGGGACAATGAGCAGTTCTTC. Protein: CASSSWTSGLGDNEQFF.

The chain employs TRBV20-1 and TRBJ2-1; D is uncertain. Trimming cost V 6 bases and J 7 bases, with 10 bases left between them. Germline CDR1 is DFQATT and CDR2 is SNEGSKA (reference sequence). This CDR3 is built from 11 residues. CDR3 sequence reads: CSASIRNEQFF. The CDR3 region has the DNA TGCAGTGCAAGCATCAGGAATGAGCAGTTCTTC.

V and J are TRBV19 and TRBJ2-5, with TRBD1 matching 9 bases. The CDR3 has 16 residues. Germline CDR1 is LNHDA and CDR2 is SQIVND (reference sequence). With 5 bases clipped from V and 7 bases from J, the junction kept 14 bases outside the gene matches. CDR3 DNA sequence: TGTGCCAGTAGTGCCTCCACCGGGACAGGGACAGGGACCCAGTACTTC. Translated: CASSASTGTGTGTQYF.